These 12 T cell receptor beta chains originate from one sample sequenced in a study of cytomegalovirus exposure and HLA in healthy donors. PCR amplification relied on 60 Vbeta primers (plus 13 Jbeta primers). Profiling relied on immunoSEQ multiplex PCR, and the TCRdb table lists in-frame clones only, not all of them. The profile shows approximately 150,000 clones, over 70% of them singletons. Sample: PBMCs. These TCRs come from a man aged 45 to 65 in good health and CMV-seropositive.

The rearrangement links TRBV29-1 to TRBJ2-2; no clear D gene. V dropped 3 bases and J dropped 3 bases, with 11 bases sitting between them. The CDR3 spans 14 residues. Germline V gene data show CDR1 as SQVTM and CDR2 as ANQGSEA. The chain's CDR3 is CSVETHRDTGELFF. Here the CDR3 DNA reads TGCAGCGTTGAGACCCACAGAGACACCGGGGAGCTGTTTTTT.

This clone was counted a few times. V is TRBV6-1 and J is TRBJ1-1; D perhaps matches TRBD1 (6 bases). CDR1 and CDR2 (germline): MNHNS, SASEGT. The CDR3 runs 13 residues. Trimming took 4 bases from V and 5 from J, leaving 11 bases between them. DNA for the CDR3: TGTGCCAGCAGTGCCAGGGGCGGGACTGAAGCTTTCTTT. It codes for CASSARGGTEAFF.

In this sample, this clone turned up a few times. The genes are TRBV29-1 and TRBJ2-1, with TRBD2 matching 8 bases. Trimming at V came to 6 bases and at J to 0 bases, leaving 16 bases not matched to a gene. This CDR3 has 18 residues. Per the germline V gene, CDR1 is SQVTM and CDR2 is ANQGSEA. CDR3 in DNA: TGCAGCGTCACCGGGACTAGTGCCCCAGGTCTCTCCTACAATGAGCAGTTCTTC. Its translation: CSVTGTSAPGLSYNEQFF.

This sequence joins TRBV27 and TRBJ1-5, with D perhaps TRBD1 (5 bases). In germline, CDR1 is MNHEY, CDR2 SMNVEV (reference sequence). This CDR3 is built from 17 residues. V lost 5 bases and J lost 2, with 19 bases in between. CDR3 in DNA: TGTGCCAGCAGTCCCCAGCTTGGGGGGTTCGGCAATCAGCCCCAGCATTTT. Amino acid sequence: CASSPQLGGFGNQPQHF.

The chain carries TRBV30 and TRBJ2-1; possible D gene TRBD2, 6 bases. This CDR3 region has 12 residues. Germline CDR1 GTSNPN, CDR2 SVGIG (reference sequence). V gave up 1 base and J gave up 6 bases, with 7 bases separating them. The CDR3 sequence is CAWSGDFNEQFF. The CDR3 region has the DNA TGTGCCTGGAGTGGGGACTTCAATGAGCAGTTCTTC.

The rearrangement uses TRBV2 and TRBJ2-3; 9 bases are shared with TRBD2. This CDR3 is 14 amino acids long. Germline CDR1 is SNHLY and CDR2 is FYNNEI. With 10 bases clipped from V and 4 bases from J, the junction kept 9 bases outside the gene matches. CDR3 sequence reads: CATNERGVADTQYF. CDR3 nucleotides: TGTGCCACAAATGAGCGGGGGGTAGCAGATACGCAGTATTTT.

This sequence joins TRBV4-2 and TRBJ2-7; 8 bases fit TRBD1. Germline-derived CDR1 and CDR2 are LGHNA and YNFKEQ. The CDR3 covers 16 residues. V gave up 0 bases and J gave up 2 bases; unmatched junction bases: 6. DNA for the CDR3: TGTGCCAGCAGCCAAGAGGTTGGGACAGGTCCCTACGAGCAGTACTTC. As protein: CASSQEVGTGPYEQYF.

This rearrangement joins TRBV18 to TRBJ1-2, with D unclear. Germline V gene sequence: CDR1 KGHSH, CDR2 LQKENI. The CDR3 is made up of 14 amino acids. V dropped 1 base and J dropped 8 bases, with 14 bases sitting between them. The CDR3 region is CASSPRQEGSGYTF. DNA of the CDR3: TGTGCCAGCTCACCACGGCAGGAAGGTTCGGGCTACACCTTC.

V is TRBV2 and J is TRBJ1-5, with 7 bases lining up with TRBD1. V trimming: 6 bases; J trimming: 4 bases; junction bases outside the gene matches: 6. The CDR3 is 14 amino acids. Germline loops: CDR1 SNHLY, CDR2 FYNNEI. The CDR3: CASSDRVRNQPQHF. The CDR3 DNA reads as TGTGCCAGCAGCGACAGGGTGAGGAATCAGCCCCAGCATTTT.

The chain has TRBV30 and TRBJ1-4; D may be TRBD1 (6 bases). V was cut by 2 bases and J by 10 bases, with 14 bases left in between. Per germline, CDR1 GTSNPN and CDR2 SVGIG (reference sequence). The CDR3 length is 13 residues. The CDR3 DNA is TGTGCCTGGAGTCCTACTACAGGGAGAAAACTGTTTTTT. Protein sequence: CAWSPTTGRKLFF. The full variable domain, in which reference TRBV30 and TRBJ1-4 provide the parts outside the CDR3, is SQTIHQWPATLVQPVGSPLSLECTVEGTSNPNLYWYRQAAGRGLQLLFYSVGIGQISSEVPQNLSASRPQDRQFILSSKKLLLSDSGFYLCAWSPTTGRKLFFGSGTQLSVL.

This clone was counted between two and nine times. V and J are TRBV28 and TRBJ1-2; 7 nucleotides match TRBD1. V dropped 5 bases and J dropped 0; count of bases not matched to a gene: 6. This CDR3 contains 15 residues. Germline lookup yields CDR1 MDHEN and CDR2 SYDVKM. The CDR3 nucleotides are TGTGCCAGCAGTCGACGACAGGGCGCTAACTATGGCTACACCTTC. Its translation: CASSRRQGANYGYTF.

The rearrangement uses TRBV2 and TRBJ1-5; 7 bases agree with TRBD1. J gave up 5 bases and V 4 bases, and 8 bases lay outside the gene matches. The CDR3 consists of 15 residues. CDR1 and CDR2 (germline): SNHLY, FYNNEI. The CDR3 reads CASSVRTGAYQPQHF. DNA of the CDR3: TGTGCCAGCAGTGTCCGGACAGGCGCGTATCAGCCCCAGCATTTT.